These T cell receptor beta chains were read from a single sample in a study of blood T cell repertoires in COVID-19. Profiling relied on immunoSEQ multiplex PCR, and the TCRdb table lists in-frame clones only, not all of them. This table has around 250,000 clones, about 85% appearing once. Sequenced input: peripheral blood. Source of these receptors: a man younger than 35 with active or convalescent COVID-19. Each CDR3 is given without its conserved first and last residue. D genes are given only for firm matches.

j_call d_call v_call cdr3_aa
TRBJ2-1 NA TRBV5-1 ASSFATANEQF
TRBJ2-7 NA TRBV19 ASSKTGWDEQY
TRBJ1-2 NA TRBV19 ASSNGGQLWGGYT
TRBJ2-7 NA TRBV28 ASSFLTYEQY
TRBJ2-2 NA TRBV6-1 ASSEVYGELF
TRBJ1-1 NA TRBV5-1 ASRPPREESEAF
TRBJ2-7 NA TRBV2 ASRADSYEQY
TRBJ2-3 TRBD2 TRBV5-1 ASSLVLAASADTQY
TRBJ1-4 NA TRBV5-5 ASSLGGHGEKLF
TRBJ2-4 NA TRBV19 ASRLLTGNIQY
TRBJ2-1 NA TRBV6-2/TRBV6-3 ASSYSSGPRDEQF
TRBJ1-1 TRBD1 TRBV28 ASSPPRIGGPEAF
TRBJ2-1 TRBD2 TRBV4-3 ASSQDSGSYNEQF
TRBJ2-2 NA TRBV18 ASSPGMVGTGERTGELF
TRBJ2-1 TRBD2 TRBV29-1 SVSGTSGTPPF
TRBJ2-2 TRBD2 TRBV9 ASSDPSGANTGELF
TRBJ2-1 TRBD1 TRBV7-2 ASGDRAVGYNEQF
TRBJ2-2 NA TRBV19 ASPGGSGELF
TRBJ1-1 NA TRBV12-3/TRBV12-4 ASFTRTDEAF
TRBJ1-1 TRBD1 TRBV7-9 ASRPGGPTEAF
TRBJ2-3 TRBD2 TRBV5-4 ASSPPSGRALTDTQY
TRBJ2-7 TRBD1 TRBV6-5 ATEGTGVSYEQY
TRBJ2-3 NA TRBV6-2/TRBV6-3 ASSYSNLGNPDTQY
TRBJ1-2 NA TRBV28 ASRLTAANYGYT
TRBJ2-1 TRBD2 TRBV5-1 ASTPAGLAVYNEQF
TRBJ1-2 NA TRBV3-1/TRBV3-2 ASSLDRNYGYT
TRBJ1-5 NA TRBV6-5 ASSPMGAGNQPQH
TRBJ1-1 NA TRBV5-1 ASSTQGRALNTEAF
TRBJ1-1 NA TRBV27 ASKGDGPEAF
TRBJ2-7 NA TRBV18 ASSPSDRPEQY
TRBJ1-2 NA TRBV19 ASTEQGGIRYGYT
TRBJ2-7 NA TRBV7-9 ASSWGGPGTYEQY
TRBJ1-5 TRBD1 TRBV7-9 ASRGIADREH
TRBJ1-4 NA TRBV4-1 ASSQAAVGKLF
TRBJ2-7 TRBD2 TRBV5-1 ASSIRTSGIPYEQY
TRBJ2-7 TRBD2 TRBV6-5 ASSYSGTSIYEQY
TRBJ2-5 NA TRBV11-2 ASSWAPGTAGDEETQY
TRBJ1-2 TRBD1 TRBV27 ASSLKGTGNGGYT
TRBJ2-7 NA TRBV29-1 SVDSGRYEQY
TRBJ2-3 TRBD2 TRBV4-1 ASSQGSPGGGRTDTQY
TRBJ2-7 TRBD1 TRBV24-1 ATSEPGQGIHEQY
TRBJ1-3 NA TRBV28 ASNEGGSGNTIY
TRBJ2-1 NA TRBV30 AWTFGHNEQF
TRBJ1-3 TRBD1 TRBV12-5 ASGSRTGDDGGNTIY
TRBJ2-1 TRBD2 TRBV11-3 ASSSPGAGAANEQF
TRBJ1-4 NA TRBV2 ASRSYSYEKLF
TRBJ2-7 NA TRBV6-5 ASSPFTGVSYEQY